This TCR beta chain was found in a study of CXCR3-negative and CXCR3-positive naive CD8 T cells. Libraries were UMI-labeled 5' RACE TRB cDNA. No DNA is given; TCRdb re-called the 5' RACE reads and lists each CDR3 protein once. This sample's table has 6,500 to 7,500 distinct CDR3 sequences. Source material: naive CXCR3- CD8+ T cells from blood. The subset: CD45RO-CCR7+CD27+CD95- naive CD8+ T cells lacking CXCR3 (TNR3-). The sequence was collected from a human donor in good health. Some clones in this sample may be carry-over from other donors' samples.

This CDR3 reads CSAGTGEGNGYTF. This chain joins TRBV29-1 and TRBJ1-2; TCRdb calls TRBD1, which cannot be checked without DNA. Germline CDR1 is SQVTM and CDR2 is ANQGSEA. The CDR3 is made up of 13 amino acids.